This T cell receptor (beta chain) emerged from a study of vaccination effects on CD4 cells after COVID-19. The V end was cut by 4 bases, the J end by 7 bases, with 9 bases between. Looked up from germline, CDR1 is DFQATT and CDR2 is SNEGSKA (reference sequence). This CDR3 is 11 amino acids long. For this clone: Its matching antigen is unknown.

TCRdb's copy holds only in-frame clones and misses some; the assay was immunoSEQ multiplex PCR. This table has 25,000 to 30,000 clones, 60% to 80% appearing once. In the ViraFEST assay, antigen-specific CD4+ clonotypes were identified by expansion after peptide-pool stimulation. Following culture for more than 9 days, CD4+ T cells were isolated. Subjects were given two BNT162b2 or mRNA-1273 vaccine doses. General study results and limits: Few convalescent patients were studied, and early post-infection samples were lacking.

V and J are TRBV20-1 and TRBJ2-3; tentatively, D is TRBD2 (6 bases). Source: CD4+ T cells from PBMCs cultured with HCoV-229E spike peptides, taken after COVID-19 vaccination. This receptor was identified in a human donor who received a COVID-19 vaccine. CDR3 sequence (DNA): TGCAGTGCTAAACTAGCCAATACGCAGTATTTT. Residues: CSAKLANTQYF.